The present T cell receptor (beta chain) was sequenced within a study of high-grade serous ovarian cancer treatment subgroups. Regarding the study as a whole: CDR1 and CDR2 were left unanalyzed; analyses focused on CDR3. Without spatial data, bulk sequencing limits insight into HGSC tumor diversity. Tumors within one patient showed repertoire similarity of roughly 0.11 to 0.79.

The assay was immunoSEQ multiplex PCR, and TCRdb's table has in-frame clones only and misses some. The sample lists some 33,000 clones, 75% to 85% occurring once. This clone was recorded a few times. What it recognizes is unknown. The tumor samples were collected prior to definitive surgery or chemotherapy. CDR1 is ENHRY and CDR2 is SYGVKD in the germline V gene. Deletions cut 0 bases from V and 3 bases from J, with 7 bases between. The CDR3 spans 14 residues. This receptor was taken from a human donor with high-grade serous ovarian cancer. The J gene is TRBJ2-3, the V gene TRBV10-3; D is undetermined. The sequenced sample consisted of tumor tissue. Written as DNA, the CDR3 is TGTGCCATCAGTGAGTCCCAGAGTACAGATACGCAGTATTTT. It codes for CAISESQSTDTQYF.